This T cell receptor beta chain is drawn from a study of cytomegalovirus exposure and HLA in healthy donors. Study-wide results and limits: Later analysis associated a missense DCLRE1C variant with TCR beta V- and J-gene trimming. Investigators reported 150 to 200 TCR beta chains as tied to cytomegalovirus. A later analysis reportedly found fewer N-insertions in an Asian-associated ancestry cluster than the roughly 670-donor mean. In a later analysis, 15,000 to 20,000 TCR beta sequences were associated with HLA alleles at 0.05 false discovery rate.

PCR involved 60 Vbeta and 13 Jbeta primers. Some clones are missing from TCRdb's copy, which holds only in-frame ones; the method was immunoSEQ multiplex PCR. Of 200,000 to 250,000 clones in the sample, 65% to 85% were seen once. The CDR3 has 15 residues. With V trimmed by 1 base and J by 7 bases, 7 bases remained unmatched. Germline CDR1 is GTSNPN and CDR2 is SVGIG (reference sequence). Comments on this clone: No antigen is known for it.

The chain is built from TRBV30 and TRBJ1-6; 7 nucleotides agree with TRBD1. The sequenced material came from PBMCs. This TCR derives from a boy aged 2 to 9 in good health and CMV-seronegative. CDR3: CAWSALTGLNSPLHF. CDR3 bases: TGTGCCTGGAGTGCCCTGACAGGGCTCAATTCACCCCTCCACTTT.